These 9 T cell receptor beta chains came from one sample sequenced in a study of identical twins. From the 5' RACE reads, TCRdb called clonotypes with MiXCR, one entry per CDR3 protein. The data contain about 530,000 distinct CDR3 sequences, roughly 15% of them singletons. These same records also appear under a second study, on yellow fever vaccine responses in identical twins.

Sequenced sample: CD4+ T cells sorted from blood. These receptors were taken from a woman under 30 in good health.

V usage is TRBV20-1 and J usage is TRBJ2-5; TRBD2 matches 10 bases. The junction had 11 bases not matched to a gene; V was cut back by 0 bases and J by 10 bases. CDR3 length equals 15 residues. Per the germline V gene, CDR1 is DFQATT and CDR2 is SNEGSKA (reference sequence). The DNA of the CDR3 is TGCAGTGCTAGAGATCCAGAGCTAGCGGGAGTTAGCCAGTACTTC. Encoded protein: CSARDPELAGVSQYF.

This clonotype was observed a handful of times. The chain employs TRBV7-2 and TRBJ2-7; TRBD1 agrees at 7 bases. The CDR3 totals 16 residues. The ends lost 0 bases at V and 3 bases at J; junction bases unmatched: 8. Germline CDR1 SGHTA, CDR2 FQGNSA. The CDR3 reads CASSLAEIQGHYEQYV. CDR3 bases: TGTGCCAGCAGCTTAGCGGAAATACAGGGGCACTACGAGCAGTACGTC.

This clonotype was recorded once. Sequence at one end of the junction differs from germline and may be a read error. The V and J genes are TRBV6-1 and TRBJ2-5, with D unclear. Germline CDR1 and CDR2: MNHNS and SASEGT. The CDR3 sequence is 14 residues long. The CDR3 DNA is TGTGCCATCAGTGAAGACGGAACTCGGGAGACCCAGTACTTC. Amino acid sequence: CAISEDGTRETQYF.

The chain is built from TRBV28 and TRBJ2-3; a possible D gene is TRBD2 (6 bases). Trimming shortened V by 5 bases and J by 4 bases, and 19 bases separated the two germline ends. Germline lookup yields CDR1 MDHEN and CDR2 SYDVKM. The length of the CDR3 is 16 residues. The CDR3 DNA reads TGTGCCAGCAGTCCTCCAGTGGGGGGTGCGTCAGATACGCAGTATTTT. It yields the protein CASSPPVGGASDTQYF.

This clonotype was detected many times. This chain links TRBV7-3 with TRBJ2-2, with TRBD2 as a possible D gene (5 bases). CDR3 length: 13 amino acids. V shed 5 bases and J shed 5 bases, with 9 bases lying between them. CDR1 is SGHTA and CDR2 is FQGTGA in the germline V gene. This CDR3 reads CASSPPGTGELFF. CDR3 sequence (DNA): TGTGCCAGCAGCCCCCCGGGGACCGGGGAGCTGTTTTTT.

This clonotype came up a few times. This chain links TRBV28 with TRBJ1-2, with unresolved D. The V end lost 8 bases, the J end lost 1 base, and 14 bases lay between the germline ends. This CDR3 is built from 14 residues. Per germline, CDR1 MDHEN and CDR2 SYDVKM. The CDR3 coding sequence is TGTGCCAGCTCTACTAGCGGATATAACTATGGCTACACCTTC. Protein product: CASSTSGYNYGYTF.

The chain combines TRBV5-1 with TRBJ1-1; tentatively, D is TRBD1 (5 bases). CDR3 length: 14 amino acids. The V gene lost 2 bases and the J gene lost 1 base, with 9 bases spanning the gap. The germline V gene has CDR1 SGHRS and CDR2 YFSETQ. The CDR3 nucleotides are TGCGCCAGCAGCTTCAACGGACAGAACACTGAAGCTTTCTTT. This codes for CASSFNGQNTEAFF.

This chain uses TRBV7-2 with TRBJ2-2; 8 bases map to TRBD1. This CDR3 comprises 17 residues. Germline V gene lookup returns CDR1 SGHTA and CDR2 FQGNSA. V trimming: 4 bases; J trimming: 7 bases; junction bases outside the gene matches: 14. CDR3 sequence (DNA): TGTGCCAGCAGCTCCAGTCTCACAGGGGGGAGTGGCGGGGAGCTGTTTTTT. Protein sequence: CASSSSLTGGSGGELFF.

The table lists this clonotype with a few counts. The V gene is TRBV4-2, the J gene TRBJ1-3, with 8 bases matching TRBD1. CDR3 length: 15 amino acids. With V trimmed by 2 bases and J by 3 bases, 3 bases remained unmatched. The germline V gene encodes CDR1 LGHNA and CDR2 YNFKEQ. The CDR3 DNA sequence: TGTGCCAGCAGCCAATTTGGACAGGGTGGAAACACCATATATTTT. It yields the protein CASSQFGQGGNTIYF.